The 11 T cell receptor beta chains below were found in one sample sequenced in a study of T cell responses to AZD1222 COVID-19 vaccine (dated by TCRdb to the early 2020s). Receptor amplification or capture employed the immunoSEQ multiplex PCR assay. The source is immuneACCESS, and TCRdb retained only in-frame sequences with V and J called. Part of the clones is not carried over; for the studies checked, unresolved V genes explain less than half of this, and the remainder is unexplained. The sample records around 130,000 clones, under 95% of which are singletons. Jointly, the top ten make up around 8% of the sample. The meaning of the sample's time point label: about 28 days (+/-7) after the second vaccine dose. The treatment or condition label here, explained by the study, means: meningococcal conjugate vaccine given as trial control. Source: peripheral blood, taken 28 days after the second dose of the MenACWY control vaccine. The receptors were sampled from an adult who received the MenACWY meningococcal vaccine as a control.

The V gene is TRBV6-5, the J gene TRBJ1-1; a weak D match, TRBD1 (5 bases). The V end lost 3 bases, the J end lost 7 bases, and 15 bases lay between the germline ends. This CDR3 comprises 14 residues. CDR1 is MNHEY, CDR2 SVGAGI, per germline. CDR3 loop: CASSYGGAVGEAFF. The CDR3 coding sequence is TGTGCCAGCAGTTATGGAGGGGCAGTTGGTGAAGCTTTCTTT.

The V and J genes are TRBV2 and TRBJ1-5; 9 positions agree with TRBD1. Germline V gives CDR1 SNHLY, CDR2 FYNNEI. This CDR3 comprises 15 residues. Trimming took 6 bases from V and 0 from J; bases not matched to a gene: 3. The CDR3 DNA reads as TGTGCCAGCAGGCGGACAGGGGCTAGCAATCAGCCCCAGCATTTT. Residues: CASRRTGASNQPQHF.

The chain joins TRBV5-1 to TRBJ2-2; D is ambiguous. Trimming removed 4 bases from V and 1 base from J, with 14 bases in between. Germline V gives CDR1 SGHRS, CDR2 YFSETQ. The length of the CDR3 is 16 residues. CDR3 DNA: TGCGCCAGCAGCCTACGTCCCGGCGGGAACACCGGGGAGCTGTTTTTT. It encodes CASSLRPGGNTGELFF. Supplemented by reference TRBV5-1 and TRBJ2-2, the full variable domain reads KAGVTQTPRYLIKTRGQQVTLSCSPISGHRSVSWYQQTPGQGLQFLFEYFSETQRNKGNFPGRFSGRQFSNSRSEMNVSTLELGDSALYLCASSLRPGGNTGELFFGEGSRLTVL.

The chain uses TRBV28 and TRBJ2-7; D perhaps matches TRBD2 (6 bases). Germline CDR1 MDHEN, CDR2 SYDVKM. Trimming removed 10 bases from V and 4 bases from J, with 17 bases in between. This CDR3 has 13 residues. The CDR3 sequence: CANGGTSTYEQYF. In DNA, the CDR3 is TGTGCCAATGGAGGGACCTCTACATACGAGCAGTACTTC.

The chain couples TRBV3-1 (or the pseudogene TRBV3-2) to TRBJ2-7; 9 bases fit TRBD1. CDR1 and CDR2 (germline): LGHDT, YNNKEL (reference sequence). The CDR3 sequence is 17 residues long. J gave up 4 bases and V 2 bases, and 12 bases lay outside the gene matches. The CDR3 region has the DNA TGTGCCAGCAGCCAAAGGGGGGGTCTGGGACAGGGATACGAGCAGTACTTC. The encoded protein is CASSQRGGLGQGYEQYF.

The chain employs TRBV9 and TRBJ2-7; 8 bases fit TRBD1. This CDR3 has 13 residues. J gave up 5 bases and V 3 bases, and 4 bases lay outside the gene matches. From germline, CDR1 is SGDLS and CDR2 YYNGEE. The CDR3 is CASSAGQEHEQYF. The DNA of the CDR3 is TGTGCCAGCAGCGCGGGACAGGAGCACGAGCAGTACTTC.

CDR3 coding DNA: TGTGCCAGCAGTGTACACAGGGTAGCAGATCAGCCCCAGCATTTT. Its translation is CASSVHRVADQPQHF. The chain has TRBV2 and TRBJ1-5, with TRBD1 as a possible D gene (6 bases). Germline CDR1 is SNHLY and CDR2 is FYNNEI. The CDR3 covers 15 residues. Trimming stripped 4 bases from V and 5 bases from J, with 15 bases between. Full variable domain (rest looked up from reference TRBV2 and TRBJ1-5): EPEVTQTPSHQVTQMGQEVILRCVPISNHLYFYWYRQILGQKVEFLVSFYNNEISEKSEIFDDQFSVERPDGSNFTLKIRSTKLEDSAMYFCASSVHRVADQPQHFGDGTRLSIL.

This clone came up once. The chain is built from TRBV2 and TRBJ2-1, with D perhaps matching TRBD2 (5 bases). The V gene's germline CDR1 is SNHLY and CDR2 FYNNEI. This CDR3 contains 12 residues. Trimming removed 7 bases from V and 8 bases from J, with 12 bases in between. The CDR3 region has the DNA TGTGCCAGCAAATCGCGCGGGTATGAGCAGTTCTTC. Its translation: CASKSRGYEQFF.

The gene calls are TRBV9 and TRBJ1-2; TRBD1 aligns across 7 bases. This CDR3 has 14 amino acids. The germline V gene encodes CDR1 SGDLS and CDR2 YYNGEE. J lost 2 bases, V lost 3 bases, and 4 bases had no gene match. The CDR3 here is CASSASTGNYGYTF. The CDR3, as DNA: TGTGCCAGCAGCGCCTCGACAGGGAACTATGGCTACACCTTC.

This sequence joins TRBV18 and TRBJ2-7, with D tentatively TRBD1 (5 bases). The length of the CDR3 is 12 residues. Germline V gives CDR1 KGHSH, CDR2 LQKENI. V lost 5 bases to trimming and J lost 3 bases, with 8 bases between them. The CDR3 DNA is TGTGCCAGCTCATCTGACAGCTACGAGCAGTACTTC. This encodes CASSSDSYEQYF.

This chain uses TRBV23-1 with TRBJ1-5, with 11 bases that match TRBD1. TRBV23-1 is designated an ORF whose function remains uncertain. The CDR3 spans 21 residues. V lost 4 bases, J lost 2 bases, and 19 bases stayed unmatched. The CDR3 DNA follows: TGCGCCAGCAGTCTTGGGGTCTGTGGGGACAGGGGGATAATTGGCAATCAGCCCCAGCATTTT. This translates into CASSLGVCGDRGIIGNQPQHF.